This TCR beta chain came from a study of blood T cell repertoires in COVID-19. The wider study: Sources were T cells, B-cell-depleted T cells, or PBMCs; the material itself was cDNA or gDNA.

In the original processing: Estimation of nucleated cell counts was performed using reference gene primer amplification. Some clones are missing from TCRdb's copy, which holds only in-frame ones; the method was immunoSEQ multiplex PCR. The DNA gave D and trimming, while V, J and clone size come from that table. The repertoire holds 120,000 or so clones, with about 90% as singletons. The CDR3 runs to 12 residues. V shed 3 bases and J shed 3 bases, with 5 bases lying between them. CDR1 is LGHDT, CDR2 YNNKEL, per germline (reference sequence). Material for sequencing was peripheral blood. This chain links TRBV3-1 (or the pseudogene TRBV3-2) with TRBJ1-1; D not certain. The clonotype comes from a human donor in a cohort sampled during active COVID-19. CDR3 sequence reads: CASSHRDTEAFF. As DNA, the CDR3 is TGTGCCAGCAGCCATCGTGACACTGAAGCTTTCTTT.